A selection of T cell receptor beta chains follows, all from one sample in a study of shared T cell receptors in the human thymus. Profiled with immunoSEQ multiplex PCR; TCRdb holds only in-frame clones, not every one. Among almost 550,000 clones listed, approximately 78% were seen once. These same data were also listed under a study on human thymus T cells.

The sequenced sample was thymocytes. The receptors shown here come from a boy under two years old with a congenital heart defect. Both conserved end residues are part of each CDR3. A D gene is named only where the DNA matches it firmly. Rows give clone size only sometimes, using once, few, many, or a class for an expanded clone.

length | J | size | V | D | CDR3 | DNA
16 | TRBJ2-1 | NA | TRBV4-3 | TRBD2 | CASSQDPAGELNEQFF | TGCGCCAGCAGCCAAGATCCAGCGGGAGAGCTCAATGAGCAGTTCTTC
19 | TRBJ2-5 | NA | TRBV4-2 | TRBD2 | CASSPTGPGLAGAQETQYF | TGTGCCAGCAGCCCCACAGGGCCGGGACTAGCGGGGGCCCAAGAGACCCAGTACTTC
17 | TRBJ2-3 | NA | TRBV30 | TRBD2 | CAWRPGLAGGTADTQYF | TGTGCCTGGAGGCCCGGACTAGCGGGAGGGACCGCAGATACGCAGTATTTT
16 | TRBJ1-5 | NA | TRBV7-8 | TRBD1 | CASSLAGTGGYQPQHF | TGTGCCAGCAGCTTGGCCGGGACAGGGGGTTATCAGCCCCAGCATTTT
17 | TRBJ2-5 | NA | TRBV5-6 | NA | CASSPLKVAELQETQYF | TGTGCCAGCAGCCCGCTTAAGGTAGCGGAATTACAAGAGACCCAGTACTTC
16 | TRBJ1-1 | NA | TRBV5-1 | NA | CASSLASSRANTEAFF | TGCGCCAGCAGCTTGGCGTCGAGCAGGGCGAACACTGAAGCTTTCTTT
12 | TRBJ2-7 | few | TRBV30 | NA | CAWAGQDYEQYF | TGTGCCTGGGCGGGCCAGGACTACGAGCAGTACTTC
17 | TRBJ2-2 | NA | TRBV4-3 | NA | CASSQVGGGDDTGELFF | TGCGCCAGCAGCCAAGTCGGAGGGGGGGACGACACCGGGGAGCTGTTTTTT
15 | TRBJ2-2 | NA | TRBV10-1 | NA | CASGSRGANTGELFF | TGCGCCAGCGGCTCCAGGGGGGCGAACACCGGGGAGCTGTTTTTT
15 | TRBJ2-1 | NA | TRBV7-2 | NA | CASSLSLARYNEQFF | TGTGCCAGCAGCTTAAGTCTAGCGAGATACAATGAGCAGTTCTTC
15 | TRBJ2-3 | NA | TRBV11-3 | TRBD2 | CAVSGREGRTDTQYF | TGTGCAGTCTCCGGGCGGGAGGGGAGGACAGATACGCAGTATTTT
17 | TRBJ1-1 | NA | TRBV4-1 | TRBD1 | CASSRSPQGPVDTEAFF | TGCGCCAGCAGCCGGTCCCCACAGGGGCCTGTGGACACTGAAGCTTTCTTT
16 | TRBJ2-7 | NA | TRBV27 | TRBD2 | CASRSGTSGKTPEQYF | TGTGCCAGCAGATCCGGGACTAGCGGGAAAACCCCCGAGCAGTACTTC
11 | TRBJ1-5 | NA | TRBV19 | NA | CASSIDRAQHF | TGTGCCAGTAGTATAGATCGGGCCCAGCATTTT
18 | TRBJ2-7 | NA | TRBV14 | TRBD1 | CASSQREQGKGASYEQYF | TGTGCCAGCAGCCAAAGGGAACAGGGGAAGGGGGCCTCCTACGAGCAGTACTTC
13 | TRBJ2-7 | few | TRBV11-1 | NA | CASSLGRAYEQYF | TGTGCCAGCAGCTTAGGCAGGGCGTACGAGCAGTACTTC
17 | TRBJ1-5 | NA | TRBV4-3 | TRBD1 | CASSQDKTGGNNQPQHF | TGCGCCAGCAGCCAAGATAAGACAGGGGGGAACAATCAGCCCCAGCATTTT
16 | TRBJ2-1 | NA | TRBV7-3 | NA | CASSLTSSASYNEQFF | TGTGCCAGCAGCTTAACTAGTAGCGCCTCCTACAATGAGCAGTTCTTC
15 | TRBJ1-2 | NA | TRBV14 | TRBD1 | CASSQEYRGQKGYTF | TGTGCCAGCAGCCAAGAATACAGGGGGCAGAAGGGCTACACCTTC
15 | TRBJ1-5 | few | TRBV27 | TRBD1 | CASSPRDSSNQPQHF | TGTGCCAGCAGTCCCCGGGACAGTAGCAATCAGCCCCAGCATTTT
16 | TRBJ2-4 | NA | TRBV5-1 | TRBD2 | CASSLGREGAKNIQYF | TGCGCCAGCAGCTTGGGACGGGAGGGGGCCAAAAACATTCAGTACTTC
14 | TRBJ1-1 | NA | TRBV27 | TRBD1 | CASSPTGSNTEAFF | TGTGCCAGCAGTCCGACAGGGTCGAACACTGAAGCTTTCTTT
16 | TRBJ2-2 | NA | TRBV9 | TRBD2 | CASSVWEGTNTGELFF | TGTGCCAGCAGCGTCTGGGAGGGGACGAACACCGGGGAGCTGTTTTTT
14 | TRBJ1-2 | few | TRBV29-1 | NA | CSVDGVRGGYGYTF | TGCAGCGTTGATGGTGTCCGAGGGGGCTATGGCTACACCTTC
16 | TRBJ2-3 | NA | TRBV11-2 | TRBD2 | CASSFWREESTDTQYF | TGTGCCAGCAGCTTTTGGCGGGAGGAATCCACAGATACGCAGTATTTT
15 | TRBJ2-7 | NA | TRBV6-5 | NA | CASSVLAERRNEQYF | TGTGCCAGCAGCGTACTAGCCGAACGAAGGAACGAGCAGTACTTC
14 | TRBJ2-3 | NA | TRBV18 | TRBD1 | CASSPTGGPDTQYF | TGTGCCAGCTCACCGACAGGGGGCCCAGATACGCAGTATTTT
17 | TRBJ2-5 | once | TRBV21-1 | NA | CASSTRLLAGYQETQYF | TGTGCCAGCAGCACCCGATTACTAGCGGGCTACCAAGAGACCCAGTACTTC
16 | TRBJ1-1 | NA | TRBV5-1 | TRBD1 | CASSLVGQGAGTEAFF | TGCGCCAGCAGCTTGGTGGGGCAGGGGGCAGGGACTGAAGCTTTCTTT
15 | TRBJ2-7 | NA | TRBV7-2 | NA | CASSTWGRSPYEQYF | TGTGCCAGCAGCACTTGGGGCAGGAGCCCCTACGAGCAGTACTTC
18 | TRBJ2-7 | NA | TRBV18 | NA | CASSCSRGTSESSYEQYF | TGTGCCAGCTCATGCTCCAGGGGAACTAGCGAGAGCTCCTACGAGCAGTACTTC
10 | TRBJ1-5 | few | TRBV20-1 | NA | CSARGQIGHF | TGCAGTGCCCGAGGACAGATCGGTCATTTT
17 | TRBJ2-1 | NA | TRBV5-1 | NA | CASSLSQGGPPHHEQFF | TGCGCCAGCAGCTTAAGTCAGGGGGGACCCCCCCACCATGAGCAGTTCTTC
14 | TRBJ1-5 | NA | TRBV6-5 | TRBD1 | CASSRTGGDQPQHF | TGTGCCAGCAGCCGGACAGGGGGAGATCAGCCCCAGCATTTT
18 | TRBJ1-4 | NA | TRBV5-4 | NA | CASSLALPRGATNEKLFF | TGTGCCAGCAGCTTGGCCCTACCTAGAGGAGCAACTAATGAAAAACTGTTTTTT
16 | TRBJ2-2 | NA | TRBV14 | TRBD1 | CASSQGRPRGKKELFF | TGTGCCAGCAGCCAAGGAAGGCCCAGGGGGAAGAAGGAGCTGTTTTTT
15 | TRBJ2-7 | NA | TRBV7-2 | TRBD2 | CASSLASGRFHEQYF | TGTGCCAGCAGCTTAGCTAGCGGGAGGTTCCACGAGCAGTACTTC
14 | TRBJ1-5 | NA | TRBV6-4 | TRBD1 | CASSEGGGGQPQHF | TGTGCCAGCAGTGAAGGAGGGGGCGGTCAGCCCCAGCATTTT
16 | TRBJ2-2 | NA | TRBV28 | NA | CASSLGVGAGPGELFF | TGTGCCAGCAGTTTAGGGGTAGGAGCGGGCCCCGGGGAGCTGTTTTTT
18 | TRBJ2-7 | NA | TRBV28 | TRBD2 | CASSLTSWQIRFPYEQYF | TGTGCCAGCAGCTTGACTAGCTGGCAAATCAGGTTCCCCTACGAGCAGTACTTC